The 24 T cell receptor beta chains in this list originate from one sample, sequenced in a study of T cell responses to AZD1222 COVID-19 vaccine. TCRdb keeps only in-frame clones here, not all; method: immunoSEQ multiplex PCR. The data show 75,000 to 85,000 clones, 90% seen once. The source was peripheral blood, collected on day 0 of AZD1222 vaccination. These TCRs come from an adult in good health.

This rearrangement joins TRBV5-4 to TRBJ2-7; 9 bases align to TRBD1. Looked up from germline, CDR1 is SGHNT and CDR2 is YYREEE (reference sequence). V gave up 0 bases and J gave up 7 bases; unmatched junction bases: 8. This CDR3 contains 15 residues. CDR3 protein: CASSLGGTGSREQYF. The CDR3 coding sequence is TGTGCCAGCAGCTTGGGCGGGACAGGGTCTCGGGAGCAGTACTTC.

This clone was recorded a few times. As DNA, the CDR3 is TGTGCCAGCAGCCCTCGACAGGGGGCGGACTATGGCTACACCTTC. This codes for CASSPRQGADYGYTF. The chain has TRBV11-3 and TRBJ1-2, with 10 nucleotides matching TRBD1. Germline values: CDR1 SGHNT, CDR2 YENEEA. CDR3 length equals 15 residues. V dropped 5 bases and J dropped 3; count of bases not matched to a gene: 6.

This clone was detected only a few times. The V gene is TRBV11-2, the J gene TRBJ2-2; D is unresolved. CDR1 is SGHAT, CDR2 FQNNGV, per germline. This CDR3 spans 14 amino acids. V lost 3 bases and J lost 3, with 8 bases in between. The CDR3 coding sequence is TGTGCCAGCAGCTTCTTTGGAGACACCGGGGAGCTGTTTTTT. Translated: CASSFFGDTGELFF.

V and J are TRBV29-1 and TRBJ2-7; 10 bases align to TRBD1. The CDR3 length is 11 residues. Trimming cost V 8 bases and J 4 bases; bases outside gene matches: 2. Germline V gene lookup returns CDR1 SQVTM and CDR2 ANQGSEA. The CDR3 spells CSTGQGYEQYF. The DNA for the CDR3 is TGCAGCACGGGACAGGGGTACGAGCAGTACTTC.

This clone was observed a single time. The chain has TRBV27 and TRBJ2-2; the match to TRBD2 covers 8 bases. The V segment lost 3 bases and the J segment 7 bases; nucleotides outside the gene matches: 4. The CDR3 extends over 14 amino acids. CDR1 is MNHEY, CDR2 SMNVEV, per germline (reference sequence). The CDR3 DNA sequence: TGTGCCAGCAGTTTGGCGGGGGGCGGCGGGGAGCTGTTTTTT. It is translated as CASSLAGGGGELFF.

V and J are TRBV21-1 and TRBJ1-2. TRBV21-1 is described as a pseudogene. The CDR3 sequence is 13 residues long. CDR3 sequence (DNA): TGTGCCAGCAGCAAAGAAAGCTCCTATGGCTACACCTTC. Translation gives CASSKESSYGYTF.

V usage is TRBV3-1 (or the pseudogene TRBV3-2) and J usage is TRBJ1-2; D is unclear. V was clipped by 4 bases and J by 8 bases, with 8 bases between them. CDR3 length equals 11 residues. Germline loops: CDR1 LGHDT, CDR2 YNNKEL (reference sequence). The CDR3 DNA reads TGTGCCAGCAGCCGGAGCGGGGGCTACACCTTC. Encoded protein: CASSRSGGYTF.

The chain recombines TRBV21-1 with TRBJ1-3; the table gives TRBD1 as D, unverified against the DNA. TRBV21-1 is described as a pseudogene. The CDR3 runs 15 residues. The CDR3 spells CASTPGQGLENTIYF. The CDR3 DNA reads as TGTGCCAGCACCCCGGGACAGGGGTTAGAAAACACCATATATTTT.

The J gene is TRBJ1-1, the V gene TRBV12-3 or TRBV12-4, with D unclear. Trimming cost V 2 bases and J 1 base, with 5 bases left between them. This CDR3 region has 13 residues. CDR3 sequence: CASSLQQNTEAFF. CDR3 bases: TGTGCCAGCAGTTTACAGCAGAACACTGAAGCTTTCTTT.

V usage is TRBV2 and J usage is TRBJ1-5; D remains ambiguous. The CDR3 runs to 14 residues. Germline CDR1 and CDR2: SNHLY and FYNNEI. V was shortened by 2 bases and J by 4 bases, with 9 bases between the two germline ends. In DNA form, the CDR3 reads TGTGCCAGCAGTGAAACCGGGCCGAATCAGCCCCAGCATTTT. Residues: CASSETGPNQPQHF.

The chain uses TRBV12-3 or TRBV12-4 and TRBJ2-7; a weak D match, TRBD1 (5 bases). The CDR3 consists of 13 residues. V was clipped by 7 bases and J by 2 bases, with 12 bases between them. CDR3 DNA sequence: TGTGCCAGCACTAAGGACATAGCCTACGAGCAGTACTTC. This encodes CASTKDIAYEQYF.

CDR3 loop: CASSLTPSRTPLHF. In DNA form, the CDR3 reads TGCGCCAGCAGCCTTACCCCTTCTAGGACACCCCTCCACTTT. This chain uses TRBV5-1 with TRBJ1-6, with unresolved D. Trimming cost V 4 bases and J 11 bases, with 16 bases left between them. This CDR3 spans 14 amino acids. CDR1 SGHRS and CDR2 YFSETQ come from the germline V gene.

The rearrangement joins TRBV28 to TRBJ1-1, with TRBD1 matching over 7 bases. The CDR3 is made up of 14 amino acids. Germline V gene sequence: CDR1 MDHEN, CDR2 SYDVKM. V lost 5 bases to trimming and J lost 4 bases; unmatched junction nucleotides: 7. The DNA for the CDR3 is TGTGCCAGCAGTACTAGGGGGCGGCCCACTGAAGCTTTCTTT. Amino acid sequence: CASSTRGRPTEAFF.

V and J are TRBV4-2 and TRBJ1-2; D is unclear. Germline lookup yields CDR1 LGHNA and CDR2 YNFKEQ. Deletions cut 2 bases from V and 4 bases from J, with 11 bases between. This CDR3 has 14 amino acids. CDR3 protein: CASSQSGGFYGYTF. The CDR3 region has the DNA TGTGCCAGCAGCCAATCGGGTGGCTTCTATGGCTACACCTTC.

This clone came up once. V gene TRBV6-2 or TRBV6-3 combines with J gene TRBJ2-1; 8 bases are shared with TRBD2. The V segment lost 5 bases and the J segment 3 bases; nucleotides outside the gene matches: 6. CDR3 size: 15 residues. Germline CDR1 is MNHEY and CDR2 is SVGEGT. The CDR3 sequence: CASSRSGGLYNEQFF. CDR3 nucleotides: TGTGCCAGCAGTCGGAGCGGGGGCCTCTACAATGAGCAGTTCTTC.

This clone has a single count. The DNA for the CDR3 is TGTGCCAGCAGCGAACCCCGGGGCTATGGCTACACCTTC. Translating gives CASSEPRGYGYTF. The rearrangement uses TRBV6-2 or TRBV6-3 and TRBJ1-2; D unresolved. CDR3 size: 13 residues. Trimming removed 6 bases at V and 4 bases at J, with 12 bases between. Germline lookup yields CDR1 MNHEY and CDR2 SVGEGT.

This chain connects TRBV12-3 or TRBV12-4 to TRBJ2-3; D uncertain. Trimming pared 6 bases from V and 7 bases from J, leaving 8 bases between. This CDR3 has 11 amino acids. The CDR3 is CASSLDHTQYF. The CDR3 DNA reads as TGTGCCAGCAGCCTGGATCATACGCAGTATTTT.

The chain uses TRBV5-8 and TRBJ2-5; D call uncertain. The germline V gene encodes CDR1 SGHTS and CDR2 YDEGEE. This CDR3 spans 14 amino acids. V dropped 1 base and J dropped 0 bases, with 7 bases sitting between them. The CDR3 nucleotides are TGTGCCAGCAGCTTGCCTAGGAACCAAGAGACCCAGTACTTC. Translated: CASSLPRNQETQYF.

The chain combines TRBV10-3 with TRBJ2-3; no clear D. CDR3 length: 12 amino acids. Germline CDR1 and CDR2: ENHRY and SYGVKD. The CDR3 loop is CASRTHTDTQYF. DNA for the CDR3: TGTGCTTCCAGAACCCACACAGATACGCAGTATTTT.

This clone was seen a handful of times. The chain carries TRBV7-2 and TRBJ2-1, with 14 bases lining up with TRBD2. Germline CDR1 and CDR2: SGHTA and FQGNSA. This CDR3 has 19 residues. Germline trimming cut 6 bases from V and 0 bases from J; bases unmatched to any gene: 10. CDR3 loop: CASSFWTSGRSSSYNEQFF. DNA of the CDR3: TGTGCCAGCAGTTTTTGGACTAGCGGGAGGTCGAGCTCCTACAATGAGCAGTTCTTC.

This rearrangement joins TRBV5-8 to TRBJ2-3, with D tentatively TRBD2 (5 bases). Germline V lookup: CDR1 SGHTS, CDR2 YDEGEE. V dropped 4 bases and J dropped 6 bases, with 18 bases sitting between them. The length of the CDR3 is 15 residues. The CDR3 bases are TGTGCCAGCAGCCCGGGGATTCAACGATCGGATACGCAGTATTTT. Translated: CASSPGIQRSDTQYF.

V and J are TRBV24-1 and TRBJ2-2, with D tentatively TRBD2 (5 bases). V was pared by 4 bases and J by 3 bases, with 11 bases between. Germline-derived CDR1 and CDR2 are KGHDR and SFDVKD. The CDR3 is 15 amino acids. The CDR3 coding sequence is TGTGCCACCAGTGAATCCGGGGAGCACACCGGGGAGCTGTTTTTT. Amino acid sequence: CATSESGEHTGELFF.

V is TRBV6-5 and J is TRBJ2-2; D possibly corresponds to TRBD1 (5 bases). The CDR3 contains 16 residues. V shed 1 base and J shed 5 bases, with 14 bases lying between them. CDR1 and CDR2 (germline): MNHEY, SVGAGI. CDR3 DNA: TGTGCCAGCAGTTACTTCCTAGACAGCACAACCGGGGAGCTGTTTTTT. Its translation is CASSYFLDSTTGELFF.

The rearrangement links TRBV5-1 to TRBJ2-2; D remains ambiguous. This CDR3 has 15 residues. Trimming removed 0 bases at V and 3 bases at J, with 9 bases between. CDR1 and CDR2 from the germline V gene are SGHRS and YFSETQ. CDR3 nucleotide sequence: TGCGCCAGCAGCTTGGCCGGGTCGGACACCGGGGAGCTGTTTTTT. Translation: CASSLAGSDTGELFF.